This section outlines one T cell receptor (beta chain) sequence together with its context. TCRdb's table, derived via immunoSEQ multiplex PCR, lists solely in-frame clones and lacks some. The sample has 270,000 or so clones; around 82% are singletons. J lost 3 bases, V lost 2 bases, and 4 bases had no gene match. This CDR3 is 16 amino acids long. In germline, CDR1 is MNHEY, CDR2 SVGEGT. The data originate from a study of blood T cell repertoires in COVID-19. The TCR comes from a woman aged 50 to 65 who had recovered from COVID-19. The chain employs TRBV6-2 or TRBV6-3 and TRBJ2-3; TRBD2 matches at 11 bases. What was sequenced was peripheral blood. In DNA form, the CDR3 reads TGTGCCAGCAGTTACACAATAGCGGGAGGGACAGATACGCAGTATTTT. Amino acid sequence: CASSYTIAGGTDTQYF.